This TCR beta chain was documented in a study of blood T cell repertoires in COVID-19. Study-wide background: Samples of COVID-19 (acute and convalescent) were obtained from the United States, Italy and Spain.

With 0 bases removed from V and 9 bases from J, the gap between germline ends came to 12 bases. CDR1 is SEHNR, CDR2 FQNEAQ, per germline (reference sequence). The CDR3 length is 14 residues. Authors' data handling: Cell counts per sample came from amplifying reference gene primers. Profiled with immunoSEQ multiplex PCR; TCRdb holds only in-frame clones, not every one. Clone size and the V and J calls come from that table; the DNA yielded D and trimming. The sample consists of some 220,000 clones, 86% of them appearing once. The cohort comprised adults aged about 18 to 100 years residing in about two dozen US areas. Clinical histories supplied by participants themselves formed the basis of cohort assignment.

The sequenced sample was PBMCs or T cells enriched from blood (not recorded which). The clonotype was recovered from a woman aged 45-65 years in a cohort exposed to, infected with or recovered from COVID-19 (not recorded which). This rearrangement joins TRBV7-9 to TRBJ1-5; no reliable D call. CDR3 sequence (DNA): TGTGCCAGCAGCTTAGCAGGAGACGGCCGGCCCCAGCATTTT. Translating gives CASSLAGDGRPQHF.